This TCR beta chain was identified in a study of early T cells in non-severe SARS-CoV-2 infection (dated by TCRdb to the early 2020s). Context from the whole study: TCR sequencing used bulk RNA from unsorted whole blood, so alpha and beta chains could not be paired.

V was cut back by 5 bases and J by 7 bases, leaving a gap of 14 bases between them. Reading from cysteine to phenylalanine, the CDR3 counts 14 amino acids. Of the read, only the CDR3 DNA is kept; its 42 bases are in frame from base 1. The CDR1 and CDR2 encoded by the germline V gene are SGHVS and FNYEAQ. The method behind the library was 5' RACE. Sequencing instrument: NextSeq 500. Unique molecular identifiers were attached to individual cDNA molecules in the TCR library protocol so that sequencing error and PCR bias could be corrected. TCR alpha and beta chains were both sequenced, and the abundances of alpha and beta sequences in each sample were closely correlated with each other. The authors' pipeline ran thus. V gene, J gene and CDR3 annotation of TCR sequences was performed with Decombinator V4. Expanded TCRs were defined as changing significantly between any two time points under a Poisson model with p below 0.0001. TCR abundances were normalised to the total number of TCRs sequenced per sample and were expressed as counts per million. MAIT TCRs were defined by TRAV1-2 paired with TRAJ12, TRAJ20 or TRAJ33, and iNKT TCRs by TRAV10 paired with TRAJ18. VDJdb, accessed 1 November 2021, was searched for CMV, EBV and SARS-CoV-2 annotated TCRs, excluding TCRs annotated for multiple antigens. TCRdb reran the public reads through fastp at Q25 and MiXCR, keeping productive beta chains. Rows are combined by CDR3 protein, so each entry shows the most common genes and DNA. The V and J calls were not made by the authors but by TCRdb's processing. Across this sample there are about 49,000 distinct CDR3 sequences, with roughly 6% seen only once. Of the sample, 2.5% to 3% is held by the ten largest clones.

Regarding this clonotype: This receptor's antigen is unknown. The record has no base qualities; no much larger clone is one base away.

The study was a case-control design nested within a healthcare worker cohort in London, UK, with weekly nasopharyngeal swab PCR tests and blood sampling. Healthcare workers were recruited between 23 and 31 March 2020, during the week of the UK lockdown, and were followed weekly for up to about 15 weeks. General findings and caveats noted by the study authors: VDJdb matching was skewed toward anti-spike CD8 responses, so virus-specific expansions were likely underestimated and private and CD4 specificities were missed.

The sample in question was whole blood, obtained at baseline. The TCR comes from an adult who was a healthcare worker with PCR-confirmed SARS-CoV-2 infection or an uninfected control (not recorded which). The sequence joins TRBV7-6 to TRBJ2-2; the D gene assignment is ambiguous. For the CDR3, the sequence is CASSPVQWSGELFF. The sequenced DNA: TGTGCCAGCAGCCCCGTGCAGTGGAGCGGGGAGCTGTTTTTT.